The 17 T cell receptor beta chains below were found in one sample sequenced in a study of glioma-infiltrating T cells. The iRepertoire nested amplicon-rescue multiplex PCR amplified TCR alpha and beta CDR3s from RNA. TCRdb recomputed calls from the multiplex PCR reads with MiXCR, one row per CDR3 protein. The sample yields roughly 120,000 distinct CDR3 sequences, 20% to 30% seen once. The sequenced material came from glioma tissue, nonneoplastic brain tissue, or PBMCs (not recorded which). The receptors were sampled from a human donor with low-grade glioma or glioblastoma, undergoing nonglioma brain surgery, or in good health (not recorded which).

The sample holds many counts of this clonotype. V gene TRBV28 combines with J gene TRBJ2-1, with TRBD2 identical over 7 bases. The germline CDR1 and CDR2 sequences are MDHEN and SYDVKM. V was clipped by 3 bases and J by 2 bases; unmatched bases: 7. This CDR3 contains 16 residues. The CDR3 protein is CASSFPSGKAYNEQFF. CDR3 coding DNA: TGTGCCAGCAGTTTCCCAAGCGGGAAAGCCTACAATGAGCAGTTCTTC.

V and J are TRBV28 and TRBJ1-2; a weak D match, TRBD1 (5 bases). The V gene's germline CDR1 is MDHEN and CDR2 SYDVKM. The CDR3 consists of 14 residues. Trimming left V 8 bases short and J 7 bases short, with 20 bases between. CDR3: CASLPQGRLGGYTF. The CDR3 nucleotides are TGTGCCAGCCTCCCCCAGGGACGGCTGGGTGGCTACACCTTC.

This clonotype was observed once. The chain joins TRBV6-2 or TRBV6-3 to TRBJ2-3; no firm D call. The CDR3 covers 13 residues. Per germline, CDR1 MNHEY and CDR2 SVGEGT. CDR3 sequence (DNA): TGTGTTAGCAGTTCCCCAGCCACAGATACGCAGTATTTT. This gives the protein CVSSSPATDTQYF.

V and J are TRBV30 and TRBJ1-5; D gene ambiguous. Trimming shortened V by 3 bases and J by 0 bases, and 12 bases separated the two germline ends. Germline V gene data show CDR1 as GTSNPN and CDR2 as SVGIG (reference sequence). The CDR3 is 15 residues long. CDR3 residues: CAWSQKPNSNQPQHF. CDR3 nucleotides: TGTGCCTGGAGCCAGAAACCAAATAGCAATCAGCCCCAGCATTTT.

As concerns this clonotype: It may be a read error: a sequence one base away is much more abundant. The chain uses TRBV24-1 and TRBJ2-7; D not resolved. This CDR3 is built from 13 residues. Germline assignment: CDR1 KGHDR and CDR2 SFDVKD. Trimming stripped 4 bases from V and 0 bases from J, with 6 bases between. CDR3 DNA sequence: TGTGCCACCAGTGAAGGAACCTCCTACGAGCAGTACTTC. Its protein is CATSEGTSYEQYF.

This clonotype was recorded many times. This chain links TRBV6-1 with TRBJ2-7; possibly TRBD1 or TRBD2 for D (6 bases each). V was shortened by 8 bases and J by 5 bases, with 16 bases between the two germline ends. The CDR3 is made up of 13 amino acids. The germline V gene encodes CDR1 MNHNS and CDR2 SASEGT. The CDR3 spells CASRLGGGNEQYF. The CDR3 nucleotides are TGTGCCAGCCGCTTAGGGGGAGGAAACGAGCAGTACTTC.

In this sample, this clonotype turned up many times. CDR3 DNA: TGTGCCAGCAGCCAAGATTTCGGGAGGGCAACCTACGAGCAGTACTTC. As protein: CASSQDFGRATYEQYF. The rearrangement uses TRBV4-2 and TRBJ2-7; 8 bases agree with TRBD2. V gave up 0 bases and J gave up 2 bases; unmatched junction bases: 6. The CDR3 covers 16 residues. CDR1 LGHNA and CDR2 YNFKEQ come from the germline V gene.

With respect to this clonotype: Its ends do not fully match the called genes, so a read error is possible. The chain carries TRBV4-3 and TRBJ1-2; D is undetermined. Germline V gene lookup returns CDR1 LGHNA and CDR2 YSLEER. The length of the CDR3 is 14 residues. The chain's CDR3 is CASSLQVGLYGYTF. The CDR3 DNA reads as TGCGCCAGCAGCCTCCAGGTTGGGCTCTATGGCTACACCTTT.

Many counts were recorded for this clonotype. The rearrangement uses TRBV7-2 and TRBJ1-5; D not certain. Germline V lookup: CDR1 SGHTA, CDR2 FQGNSA. Between the trimmed V and J ends, which lost 1 base and 4 bases, there was a span of 5 bases. This CDR3 has 13 amino acids. For the CDR3, the DNA is TGTGCCAGCAGCTTAGTTCCTAATCAGCCCCAGCATTTT. Encoded protein: CASSLVPNQPQHF. The complete variable domain, with remaining parts taken from reference TRBV7-2 and TRBJ1-5, reads GAGVSQSPSNKVTEKGKDVELRCDPISGHTALYWYRQSLGQGLEFLIYFQGNSAPDKSGLPSDRFSAERTGGSVSTLTIQRTQQEDSAVYLCASSLVPNQPQHFGDGTRLSIL.

At least ten counts were recorded for this clonotype. Here the CDR3 DNA reads TGTGCCAGCAGCTTCCAGGCGGGGCCAGAGACCCAGTACTTC. This gives the protein CASSFQAGPETQYF. This chain connects TRBV11-2 to TRBJ2-5, with D possibly TRBD2 on 6 matching bases. V lost 3 bases and J 4 bases, leaving 12 bases between the germline ends. CDR1 and CDR2 (germline): SGHAT, FQNNGV. This CDR3 region has 14 residues.

This clonotype was seen ten or more times. The chain links TRBV29-1 to TRBJ2-5, with no clear D. Germline V gives CDR1 SQVTM, CDR2 ANQGSEA. This CDR3 spans 12 amino acids. The V end lost 4 bases, the J end lost 5 bases, and 11 bases lay between the germline ends. CDR3: CSVALIQETQYF. CDR3 DNA: TGCAGCGTTGCCCTGATACAGGAGACCCAGTACTTC.

This clonotype came up many times. The chain has TRBV5-1 and TRBJ2-1; 11 bases are a match to TRBD2. The germline CDR1 and CDR2 sequences are SGHRS and YFSETQ. The trim removed 4 bases at V and 0 bases at J, leaving 6 bases unmatched. This CDR3 region has 17 residues. CDR3 in DNA: TGCGCCAGCAGCAAATACACTAGCGGGAGCTCCTACAATGAGCAGTTCTTC. It encodes CASSKYTSGSSYNEQFF. Drawing the rest from reference TRBV5-1 and TRBJ2-1, the complete variable domain is KAGVTQTPRYLIKTRGQQVTLSCSPISGHRSVSWYQQTPGQGLQFLFEYFSETQRNKGNFPGRFSGRQFSNSRSEMNVSTLELGDSALYLCASSKYTSGSSYNEQFFGPGTRLTVL.

This clonotype came up many times. The chain recombines TRBV15 with TRBJ1-3, with D tentatively TRBD1 (6 bases). This CDR3 spans 16 amino acids. From germline, CDR1 is LNHNV and CDR2 YYDKDF (reference sequence). Trimming took off 0 bases at V and 0 bases at J, with 9 bases between the two ends. The CDR3 bases are TGTGCCACCAGCAGAGATAGGACAGTCTCTGGAAACACCATATATTTT. Protein sequence: CATSRDRTVSGNTIYF.

This clonotype has at least ten counts. The chain carries TRBV12-3 or TRBV12-4 and TRBJ1-1; D is perhaps TRBD1 (5 bases). The CDR3 is 14 residues long. V shed 7 bases and J shed 1 base, with 13 bases lying between them. For the CDR3, the DNA is TGTGCCAGCAACCCGGGACGGACGAACACTGAAGCTTTCTTT. Amino acids: CASNPGRTNTEAFF.

Note on this clonotype: A much larger clone lies a single base off, so this may be a read error. The V call is TRBV18, the J call TRBJ2-1, with D perhaps being TRBD1 or TRBD2 (5 bases each). The V gene's germline CDR1 is KGHSH and CDR2 LQKENI. This CDR3 region has 14 residues. The chain's CDR3 is CAGSPRDGYNEQFF. CDR3 nucleotide sequence: TGTGCCGGCTCACCACGGGACGGATACAATGAGCAGTTCTTC.

This clonotype was counted ten times or more. The rearrangement joins TRBV6-1 to TRBJ2-1; weak D call: TRBD2 (6 bases). This CDR3 has 16 amino acids. From germline, CDR1 is MNHNS and CDR2 SASEGT. Trimming left V 6 bases short and J 12 bases short, with 27 bases between. The CDR3 nucleotides read TGTGCCAGCAGATCCTCCCGGGTAGCGGCAGACGGTGGGCAGTTCTTC. It specifies CASRSSRVAADGGQFF.

This clonotype was counted at least ten times. V gene TRBV29-1 combines with J gene TRBJ1-1; 12 nucleotides line up with TRBD1. Germline-derived CDR1 and CDR2 are SQVTM and ANQGSEA. J was trimmed by 5 bases and V by 7 bases; bases with no gene match: 5. The CDR3 has 13 amino acids. The CDR3 nucleotides read TGCAGCGCCCGGGACAGGGGGCTGACTGAAGCTTTCTTT. This gives the protein CSARDRGLTEAFF.